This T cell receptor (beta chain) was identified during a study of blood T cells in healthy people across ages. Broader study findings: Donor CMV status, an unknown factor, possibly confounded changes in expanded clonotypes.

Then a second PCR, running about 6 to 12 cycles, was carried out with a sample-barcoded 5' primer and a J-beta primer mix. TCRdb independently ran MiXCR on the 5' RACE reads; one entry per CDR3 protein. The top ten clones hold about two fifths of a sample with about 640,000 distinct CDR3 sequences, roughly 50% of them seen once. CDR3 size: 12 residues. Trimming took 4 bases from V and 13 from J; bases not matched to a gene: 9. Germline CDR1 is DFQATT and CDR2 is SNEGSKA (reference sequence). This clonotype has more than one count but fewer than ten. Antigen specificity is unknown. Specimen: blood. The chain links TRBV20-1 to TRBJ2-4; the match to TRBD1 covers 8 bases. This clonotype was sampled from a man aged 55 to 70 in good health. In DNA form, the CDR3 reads TGCAGTGCTACGGACAGGGAACTTGGGCAGTACTTC. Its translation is CSATDRELGQYF.